Below, 16 T cell receptor beta chains from the same sample are listed, as sequenced in a study of T cells in Graves' hyperthyroidism and ophthalmopathy. The investigators amplified TCR beta CDR3 regions from RNA transcripts. HTBI primers were employed in a first-round RT-PCR of the TCR CDR3. TCRdb re-called the multiplex PCR reads through MiXCR, storing one row per CDR3 protein. The profile shows about 370,000 distinct CDR3 sequences, around 15% of them singletons. Sequencing was carried out using blood. The receptors originated from a woman in her fifties or sixties with Graves' ophthalmopathy.

Turning to this clonotype: The conserved final phenylalanine or tryptophan is absent from the CDR3, which likely points to a read error. This chain uses TRBV7-3 with TRBJ1-2; 8 bases agree with TRBD1. Germline V gene sequence: CDR1 SGHTA, CDR2 FQGTGA. V lost 5 bases and J lost 2; bases outside the gene matches: 1. The CDR3 loop spans 13 amino acids. CDR3 loop: CASSRQGNYGYTL. In DNA, the CDR3 is TGTGCCAGCAGCAGACAGGGGAACTATGGCTACACCTTG.

The V and J genes are TRBV11-2 and TRBJ2-3; 9 nucleotides agree with TRBD2. V lost 2 bases to trimming and J lost 6 bases; unmatched junction nucleotides: 6. This CDR3 region has 15 residues. The V gene's germline CDR1 is SGHAT and CDR2 FQNNGV. The CDR3 spells CASSLSGLAADTQYF. The CDR3, as DNA: TGTGCCAGCAGCTTATCGGGACTAGCAGCGGATACGCAGTATTTT.

This clonotype was detected only a few times. The chain employs TRBV10-3 and TRBJ2-2; possibly TRBD1 or TRBD2 for D (5 bases each). The germline V gene has CDR1 ENHRY and CDR2 SYGVKD. Trimming took off 7 bases at V and 2 bases at J, with 8 bases between the two ends. This CDR3 spans 13 amino acids. The CDR3 coding sequence is TGTGCCATCACCGGGACCAACACCGGGGAGCTGTTTTTT. Translating it yields CAITGTNTGELFF.

This chain uses TRBV19 with TRBJ2-2, with D perhaps matching TRBD2 (5 bases). V was trimmed by 6 bases and J by 6 bases, leaving 20 bases between them. This CDR3 region has 16 residues. CDR1 and CDR2 from the germline V gene are LNHDA and SQIVND (reference sequence). The CDR3 loop reads CASSPGGQKGAGELFF. CDR3 in DNA: TGTGCCAGTAGCCCTGGAGGCCAGAAAGGAGCCGGGGAGCTGTTTTTT. Combining the CDR3 with reference TRBV19 and TRBJ2-2 gives the whole variable domain DGGITQSPKYLFRKEGQNVTLSCEQNLNHDAMYWYRQDPGQGLRLIYYSQIVNDFQKGDIAEGYSVSREKKESFPLTVTSAQKNPTAFYLCASSPGGQKGAGELFFGEGSRLTVL.

The table lists this clonotype with many counts. The chain combines TRBV14 with TRBJ2-1; D remains ambiguous. Germline CDR1 and CDR2: SGHDN and FVKESK. The CDR3 is 15 amino acids. V lost 1 base, J lost 0 bases, and 7 bases lay in between. CDR3 nucleotides: TGTGCCAGCAGCCAAGGACTTCGCTCCTACAATGAGCAGTTCTTC. It is translated as CASSQGLRSYNEQFF.

There are many counts of this clonotype. V and J are TRBV11-1 and TRBJ2-1; the match to TRBD2 covers 12 bases. CDR1 is SGHAT and CDR2 is FQDESV in the germline V gene (reference sequence). The CDR3 extends over 15 amino acids. The V segment lost 7 bases and the J segment 4 bases; nucleotides outside the gene matches: 5. The CDR3 bases are TGTGCCAGCACGTCTAGCGGGAGGGATTACAATGAGCAGTTCTTC. Encoded protein: CASTSSGRDYNEQFF.

Many counts were recorded for this clonotype. V usage is TRBV11-2 and J usage is TRBJ1-6, with D perhaps matching TRBD1 (5 bases). CDR3 length: 13 amino acids. Germline V gene sequence: CDR1 SGHAT, CDR2 FQNNGV. V lost 0 bases and J 9 bases, leaving 6 bases between the germline ends. The DNA for the CDR3 is TGTGCCAGCAGCTTAGATAGGGGTTCACCCCTCCACTTT. Its protein is CASSLDRGSPLHF.

This clonotype was picked up many times. This chain links TRBV28 with TRBJ2-7; 7 bases align to TRBD1. Germline lookup yields CDR1 MDHEN and CDR2 SYDVKM. With V trimmed by 6 bases and J by 5 bases, 13 bases remained unmatched. The CDR3 runs to 15 residues. CDR3 sequence: CASRPGTVTTNEQYF. In DNA form, the CDR3 reads TGTGCCAGCAGACCCGGGACAGTGACGACCAACGAGCAGTACTTC.

The V call is TRBV5-1, the J call TRBJ2-1, with D unclear. In germline, CDR1 is SGHRS, CDR2 YFSETQ. Between the trimmed V and J ends, which lost 4 bases and 7 bases, there was a span of 18 bases. The length of the CDR3 is 15 residues. In DNA, the CDR3 is TGCGCCAGCAGCCGGACGGTTGGGCCTTTGAATGAGCAGTTCTTC. Translation: CASSRTVGPLNEQFF.

As for this clonotype: The junction differs from germline at one of its ends, possibly a read error. The chain employs TRBV9 and TRBJ2-2; 7 nucleotides line up with TRBD2. The CDR3 has 16 amino acids. Germline loops: CDR1 SGDLS, CDR2 YYNGEE. This CDR3 is CAGSPWGGSDTGELFF. The CDR3 nucleotides read TGTGCCGGCAGCCCCTGGGGCGGGAGCGACACCGGGGAGCTGTTTTTT.

This clonotype was counted many times. The chain recombines TRBV5-1 with TRBJ1-5; D unclear. Germline loops: CDR1 SGHRS, CDR2 YFSETQ. The ends were cut back, 0 bases at V and 5 bases at J, with 12 bases in the middle. The CDR3 is 15 residues long. CDR3 DNA sequence: TGCGCCAGCAGCTTGGATCCGGGGTCGGATCAGCCCCAGCATTTT. It codes for CASSLDPGSDQPQHF.

In its sample, this clonotype was seen many times. J is TRBJ2-5 and V is TRBV7-9; tentatively, D is TRBD1 or TRBD2 (5 bases each). Trimming took 8 bases from V and 1 from J, leaving 11 bases between them. CDR3 size: 13 residues. Germline-derived CDR1 and CDR2 are SEHNR and FQNEAQ (reference sequence). CDR3 DNA sequence: TGTGCCAGCGTCGCCGGGACCCAAGAGACCCAGTACTTC. Residues: CASVAGTQETQYF.

This clonotype was seen repeatedly, ten times or more. J is TRBJ2-5 and V is TRBV9, with 15 positions matching TRBD2. V lost 4 bases to trimming and J lost 4 bases; unmatched junction nucleotides: 8. The CDR3 is 17 amino acids. Germline CDR1 is SGDLS and CDR2 is YYNGEE. CDR3 sequence: CASSPGLAGGRGETQYF. The CDR3 DNA is TGTGCCAGCAGCCCGGGACTAGCGGGAGGAAGGGGAGAGACCCAGTACTTC.

This clonotype was observed at least ten times. The chain links TRBV5-1 to TRBJ2-7; D may be TRBD1 (7 bases). The V end lost 0 bases, the J end lost 0 bases, and 13 bases lay between the germline ends. CDR1 and CDR2 (germline): SGHRS, YFSETQ. The CDR3 runs to 16 residues. CDR3 residues: CASSLGRDRVSYEQYF. The CDR3, as DNA: TGCGCCAGCAGCTTGGGGCGGGACAGAGTCTCCTACGAGCAGTACTTC.

About this clonotype itself: A much larger clone differs from this one at a single base, so this may be a read error. This chain links TRBV18 with TRBJ2-7; 9 nucleotides line up with TRBD1. The CDR3 is made up of 14 amino acids. J gave up 4 bases and V 3 bases, and 4 bases lay outside the gene matches. Germline CDR1 and CDR2: KGHSH and LQKENI. Here the CDR3 reads CASSPGQGQYEQYF. Here the CDR3 DNA reads TGTGCCAGCTCACCGGGACAGGGCCAATACGAGCAGTACTTC.

This clonotype was seen more than once but under ten times. The V gene is TRBV10-1, the J gene TRBJ2-1; 7 nucleotides match TRBD1. Trimming took 6 bases from V and 8 from J; bases not matched to a gene: 13. The germline CDR1 and CDR2 sequences are WNHNN and SYGVQD (reference sequence). This CDR3 has 15 residues. CDR3 in amino acids: CASSRTGPKSHEQFF. The CDR3 bases are TGCGCCAGCAGCCGGACAGGTCCGAAATCCCATGAGCAGTTCTTC.